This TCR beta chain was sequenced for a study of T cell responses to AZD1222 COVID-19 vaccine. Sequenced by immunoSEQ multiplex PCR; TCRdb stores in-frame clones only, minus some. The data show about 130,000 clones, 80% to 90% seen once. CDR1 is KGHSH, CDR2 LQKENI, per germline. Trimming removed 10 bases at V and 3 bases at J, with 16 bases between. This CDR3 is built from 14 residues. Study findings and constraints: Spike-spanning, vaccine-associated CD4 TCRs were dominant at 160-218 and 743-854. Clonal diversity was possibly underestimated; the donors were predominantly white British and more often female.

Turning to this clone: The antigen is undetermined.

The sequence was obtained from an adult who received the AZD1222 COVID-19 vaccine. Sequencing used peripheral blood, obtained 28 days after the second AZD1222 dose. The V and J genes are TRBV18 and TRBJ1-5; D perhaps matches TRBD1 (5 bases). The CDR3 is CATSGEGNNQPQHF. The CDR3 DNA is TGTGCCACGTCCGGGGAGGGGAACAATCAGCCCCAGCATTTT.